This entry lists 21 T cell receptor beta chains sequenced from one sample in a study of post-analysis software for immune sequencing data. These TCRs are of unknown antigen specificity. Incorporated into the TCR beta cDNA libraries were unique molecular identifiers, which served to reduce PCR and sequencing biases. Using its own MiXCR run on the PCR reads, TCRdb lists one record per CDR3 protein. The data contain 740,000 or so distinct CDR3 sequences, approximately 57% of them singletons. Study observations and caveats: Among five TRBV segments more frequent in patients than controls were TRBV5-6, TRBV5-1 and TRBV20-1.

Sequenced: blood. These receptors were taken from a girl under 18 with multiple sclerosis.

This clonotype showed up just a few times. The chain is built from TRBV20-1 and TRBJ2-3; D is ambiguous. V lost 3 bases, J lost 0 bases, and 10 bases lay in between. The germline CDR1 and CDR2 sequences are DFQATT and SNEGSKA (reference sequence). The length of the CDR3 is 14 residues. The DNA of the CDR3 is TGCAGTGCTAGTCTGTCGGTTAGCACAGATACGCAGTATTTT. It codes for CSASLSVSTDTQYF.

DNA for the CDR3: TGCGCCAGCAGCTTGGCAGGGACAGGGGGCGAAAATGAGCAGTTCTTC. Encoded protein: CASSLAGTGGENEQFF. The chain links TRBV5-1 to TRBJ2-7; 12 positions match TRBD1. The DNA end is more similar to TRBJ2-1, so the J call may be wrong. The CDR3 totals 16 residues. The germline V gene encodes CDR1 SGHRS and CDR2 YFSETQ.

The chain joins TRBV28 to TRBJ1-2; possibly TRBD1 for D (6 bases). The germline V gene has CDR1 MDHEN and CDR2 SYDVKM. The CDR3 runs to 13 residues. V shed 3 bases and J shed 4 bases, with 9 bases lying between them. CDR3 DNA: TGTGCCAGCAGTTTCGGACAGATCTATGGCTACACCTTC. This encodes CASSFGQIYGYTF.

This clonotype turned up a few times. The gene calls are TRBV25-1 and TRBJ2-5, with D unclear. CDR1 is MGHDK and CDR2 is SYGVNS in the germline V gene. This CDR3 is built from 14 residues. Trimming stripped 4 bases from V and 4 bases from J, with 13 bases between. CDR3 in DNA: TGTGCCAGCAGTGCCGACACCGCCGGAGAGACCCAGTACTTC. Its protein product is CASSADTAGETQYF.

The DNA for the CDR3 is TGTGCATACCCAGAGGGCTACACCTTC. It codes for CAYPEGYTF. The genes are TRBV28 and TRBJ1-2, with D hard to call. CDR1 MDHEN and CDR2 SYDVKM come from the germline V gene. The CDR3 consists of 9 residues.

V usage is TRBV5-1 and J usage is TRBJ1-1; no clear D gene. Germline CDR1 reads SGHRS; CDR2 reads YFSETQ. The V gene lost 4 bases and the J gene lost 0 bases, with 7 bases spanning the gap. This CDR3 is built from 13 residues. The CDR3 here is CASSQTMNTEAFF. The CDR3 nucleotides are TGCGCCAGCAGCCAAACAATGAACACTGAAGCTTTCTTT.

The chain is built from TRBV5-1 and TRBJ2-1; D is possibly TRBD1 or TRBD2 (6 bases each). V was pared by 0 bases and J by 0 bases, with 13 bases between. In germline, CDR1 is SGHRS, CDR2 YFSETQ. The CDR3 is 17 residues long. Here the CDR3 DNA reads TGCGCCAGCAGCTTGGGGAGGGGGAACCCCTCCTACAATGAGCAGTTCTTC. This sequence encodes CASSLGRGNPSYNEQFF.

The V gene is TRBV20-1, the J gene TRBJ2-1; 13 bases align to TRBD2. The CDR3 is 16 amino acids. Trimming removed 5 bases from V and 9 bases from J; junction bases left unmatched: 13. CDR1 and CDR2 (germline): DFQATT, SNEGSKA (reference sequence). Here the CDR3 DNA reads TGCAGTGCTTCACCCTTCCCGGGACTAGCGGGGTCTGAGCAGTTCTTC. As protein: CSASPFPGLAGSEQFF.

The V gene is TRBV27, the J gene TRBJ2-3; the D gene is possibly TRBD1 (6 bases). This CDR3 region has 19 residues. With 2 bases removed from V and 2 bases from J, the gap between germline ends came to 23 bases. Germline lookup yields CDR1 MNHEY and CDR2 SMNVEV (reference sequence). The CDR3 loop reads CASSLGSARGSLYTDTQYF. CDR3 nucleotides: TGTGCCAGCAGTTTAGGTTCAGCCAGGGGCTCTTTGTACACAGATACGCAGTATTTT.

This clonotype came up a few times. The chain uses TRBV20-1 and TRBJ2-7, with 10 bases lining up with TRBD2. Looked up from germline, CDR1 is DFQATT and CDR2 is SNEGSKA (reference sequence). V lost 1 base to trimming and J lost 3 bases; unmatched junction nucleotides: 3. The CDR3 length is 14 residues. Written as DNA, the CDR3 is TGCAGTGCTAGAGTAGCGGGGGGCGTCTACGAGCAGTACTTC. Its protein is CSARVAGGVYEQYF.

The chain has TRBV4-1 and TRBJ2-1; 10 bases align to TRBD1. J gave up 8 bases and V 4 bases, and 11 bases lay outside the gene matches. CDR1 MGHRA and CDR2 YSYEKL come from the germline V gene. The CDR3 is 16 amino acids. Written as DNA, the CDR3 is TGCGCCAGCAGCCCGAACCGGGACAGGGGATCATATGAGCAGTTCTTC. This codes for CASSPNRDRGSYEQFF.

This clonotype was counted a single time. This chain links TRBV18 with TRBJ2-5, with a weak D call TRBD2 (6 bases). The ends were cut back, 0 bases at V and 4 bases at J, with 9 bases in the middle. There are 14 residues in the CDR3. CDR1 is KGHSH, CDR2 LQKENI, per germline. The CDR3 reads CASSPPRRAETQYF. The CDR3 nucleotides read TGTGCCAGCTCACCACCGCGGAGGGCAGAGACCCAGTACTTC.

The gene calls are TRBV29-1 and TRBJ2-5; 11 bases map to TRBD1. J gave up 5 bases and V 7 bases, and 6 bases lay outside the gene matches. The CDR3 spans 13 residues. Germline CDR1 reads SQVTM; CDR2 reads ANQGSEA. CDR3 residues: CSAWTGGDETQYF. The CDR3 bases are TGCAGCGCCTGGACAGGGGGCGATGAGACCCAGTACTTC.

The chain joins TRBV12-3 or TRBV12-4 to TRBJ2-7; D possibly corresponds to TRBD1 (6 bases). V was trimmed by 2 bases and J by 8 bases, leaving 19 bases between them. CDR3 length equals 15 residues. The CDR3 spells CASSLYSVRGYKQYF. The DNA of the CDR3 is TGTGCCAGCAGTTTATATTCGGTTAGGGGGTACAAGCAGTACTTC.

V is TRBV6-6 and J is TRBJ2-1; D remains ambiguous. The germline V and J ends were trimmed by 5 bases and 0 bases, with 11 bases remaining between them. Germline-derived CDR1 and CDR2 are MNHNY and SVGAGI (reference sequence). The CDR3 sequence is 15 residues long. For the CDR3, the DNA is TGTGCCAGCAGTCCTAGGGTGGGCTCCTACAATGAGCAGTTCTTC. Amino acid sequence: CASSPRVGSYNEQFF.

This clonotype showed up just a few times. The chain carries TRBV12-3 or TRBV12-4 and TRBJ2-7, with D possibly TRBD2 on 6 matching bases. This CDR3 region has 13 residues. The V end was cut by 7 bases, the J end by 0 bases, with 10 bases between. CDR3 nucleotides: TGTGCCAGCACCAAGACTAGCTCCTACGAGCAGTACTTC. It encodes CASTKTSSYEQYF.

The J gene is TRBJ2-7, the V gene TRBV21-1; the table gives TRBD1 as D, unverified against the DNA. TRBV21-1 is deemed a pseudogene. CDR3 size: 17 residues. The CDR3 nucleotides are TGTGCCAGCAGCAAAGGAAATGGGGGACAGAGCTCCTACGAGCAGTACTTC. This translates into CASSKGNGGQSSYEQYF.

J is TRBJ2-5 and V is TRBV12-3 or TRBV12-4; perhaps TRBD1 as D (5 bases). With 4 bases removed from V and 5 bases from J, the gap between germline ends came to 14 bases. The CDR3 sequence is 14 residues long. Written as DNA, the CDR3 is TGTGCCAGCAGTTATAAGTTCAGGGCGGAGACCCAGTACTTC. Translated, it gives CASSYKFRAETQYF.

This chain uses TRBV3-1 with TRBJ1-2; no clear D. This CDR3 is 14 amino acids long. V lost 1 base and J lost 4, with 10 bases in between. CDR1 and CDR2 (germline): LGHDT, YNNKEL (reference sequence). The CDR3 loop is CASSQGASLYGYTF. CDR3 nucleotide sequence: TGTGCCAGCAGCCAAGGAGCCAGTCTCTATGGCTACACCTTC.

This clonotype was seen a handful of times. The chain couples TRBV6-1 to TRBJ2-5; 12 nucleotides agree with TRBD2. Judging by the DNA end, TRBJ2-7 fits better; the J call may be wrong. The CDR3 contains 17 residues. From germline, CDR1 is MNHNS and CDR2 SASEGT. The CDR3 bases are TGTGCCAGCAGTGAACATCTAGCGGGAGGGCCCCCATACGAGCAGTACTTC. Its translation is CASSEHLAGGPPYEQYF.

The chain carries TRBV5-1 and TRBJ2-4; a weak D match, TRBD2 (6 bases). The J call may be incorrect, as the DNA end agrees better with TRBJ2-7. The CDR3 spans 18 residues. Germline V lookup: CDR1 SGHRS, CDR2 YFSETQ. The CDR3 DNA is TGCGCCAGCAGCTTGGATCCAGCGGCGGGCGGGATGGGCTACGAGCAGTACTTC. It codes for CASSLDPAAGGMGYEQYF.